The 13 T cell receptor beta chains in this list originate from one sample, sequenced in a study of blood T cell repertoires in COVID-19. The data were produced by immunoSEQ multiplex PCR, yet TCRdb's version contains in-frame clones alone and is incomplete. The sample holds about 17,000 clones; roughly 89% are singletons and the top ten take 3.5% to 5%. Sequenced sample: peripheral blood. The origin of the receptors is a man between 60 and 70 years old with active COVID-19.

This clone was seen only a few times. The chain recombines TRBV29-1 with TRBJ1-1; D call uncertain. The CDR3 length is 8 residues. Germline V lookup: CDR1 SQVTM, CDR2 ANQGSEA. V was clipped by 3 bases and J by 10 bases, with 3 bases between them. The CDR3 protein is CSVERAFF. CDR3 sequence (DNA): TGCAGCGTTGAGAGAGCTTTCTTT.

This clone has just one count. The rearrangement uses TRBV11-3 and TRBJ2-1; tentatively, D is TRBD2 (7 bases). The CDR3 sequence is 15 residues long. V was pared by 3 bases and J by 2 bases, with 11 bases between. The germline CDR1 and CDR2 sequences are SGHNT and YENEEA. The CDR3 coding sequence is TGTGCCAGCAGCTTCTCGGGGGGCGCCTACAATGAGCAGTTCTTC. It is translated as CASSFSGGAYNEQFF.

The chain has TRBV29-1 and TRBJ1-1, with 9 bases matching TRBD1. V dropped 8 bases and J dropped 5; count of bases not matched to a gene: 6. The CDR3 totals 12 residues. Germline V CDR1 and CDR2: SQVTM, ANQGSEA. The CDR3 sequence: CSIRQGVTEAFF. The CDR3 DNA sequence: TGCAGCATTAGACAGGGGGTTACTGAAGCTTTCTTT.

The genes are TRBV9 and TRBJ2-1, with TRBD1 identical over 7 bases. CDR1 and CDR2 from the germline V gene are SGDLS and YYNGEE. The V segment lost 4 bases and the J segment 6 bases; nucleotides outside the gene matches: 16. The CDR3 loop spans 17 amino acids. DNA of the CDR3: TGTGCCAGCAGCCACGGGCGGGCTAGGGGGCGAGCCAATGAGCAGTTCTTC. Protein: CASSHGRARGRANEQFF.

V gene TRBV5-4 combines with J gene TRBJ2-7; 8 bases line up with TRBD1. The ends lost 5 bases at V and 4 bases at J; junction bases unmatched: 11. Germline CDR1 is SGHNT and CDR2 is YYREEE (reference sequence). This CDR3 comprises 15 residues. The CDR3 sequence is CASRWGSDREYEQYF. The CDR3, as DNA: TGTGCCAGCAGGTGGGGCTCGGACAGGGAATACGAGCAGTACTTC.

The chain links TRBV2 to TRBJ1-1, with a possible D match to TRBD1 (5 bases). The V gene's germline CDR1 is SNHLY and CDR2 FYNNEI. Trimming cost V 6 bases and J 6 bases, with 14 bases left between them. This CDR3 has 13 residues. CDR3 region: CASSPGPGAEAFF. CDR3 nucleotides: TGTGCCAGCAGCCCGGGGCCGGGGGCTGAAGCTTTCTTT. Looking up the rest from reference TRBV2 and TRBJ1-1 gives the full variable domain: EPEVTQTPSHQVTQMGQEVILRCVPISNHLYFYWYRQILGQKVEFLVSFYNNEISEKSEIFDDQFSVERPDGSNFTLKIRSTKLEDSAMYFCASSPGPGAEAFFGQGTRLTVV.

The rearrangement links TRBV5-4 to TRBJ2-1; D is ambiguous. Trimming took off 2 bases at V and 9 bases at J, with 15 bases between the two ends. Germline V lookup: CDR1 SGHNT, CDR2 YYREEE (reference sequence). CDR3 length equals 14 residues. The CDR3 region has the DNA TGTGCCAGCAGCTTAAAGTCTAGGTTGGGTGAGCAGTTCTTC. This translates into CASSLKSRLGEQFF.

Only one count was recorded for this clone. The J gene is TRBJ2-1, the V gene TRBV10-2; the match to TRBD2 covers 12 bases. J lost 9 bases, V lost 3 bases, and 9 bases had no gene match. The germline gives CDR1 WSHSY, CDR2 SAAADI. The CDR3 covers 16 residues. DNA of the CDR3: TGCGCCAGCAGTGAACACCACACTAGCGGGGGGAGTGAGCAGTTCTTC. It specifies CASSEHHTSGGSEQFF.

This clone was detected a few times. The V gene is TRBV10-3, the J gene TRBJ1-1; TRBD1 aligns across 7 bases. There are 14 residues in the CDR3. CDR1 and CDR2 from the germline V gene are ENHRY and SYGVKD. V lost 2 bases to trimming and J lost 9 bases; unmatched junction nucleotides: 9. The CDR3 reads CAISEGGGSSQAFF. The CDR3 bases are TGTGCCATCAGTGAGGGAGGGGGCTCTTCCCAAGCTTTCTTT.

The CDR3 DNA reads TGTGCCGGACGACAGGGTGTCACTGAAGCTTTCTTT. Protein sequence: CAGRQGVTEAFF. The chain carries TRBV6-5 and TRBJ1-1; the match to TRBD1 covers 7 bases. Germline CDR1 reads MNHEY; CDR2 reads SVGAGI. The V gene end was trimmed by 11 bases and the J gene end by 4 bases; junction bases not matched to a gene: 7. The CDR3 has 12 amino acids.

The CDR3 loop reads CASSLSGPYGYTF. CDR3 DNA sequence: TGTGCCAGCAGTTTGTCCGGTCCCTATGGCTACACCTTC. V usage is TRBV28 and J usage is TRBJ1-2; D unresolved. The CDR3 runs to 13 residues. V was shortened by 3 bases and J by 4 bases, with 9 bases between the two germline ends. Per germline, CDR1 MDHEN and CDR2 SYDVKM.

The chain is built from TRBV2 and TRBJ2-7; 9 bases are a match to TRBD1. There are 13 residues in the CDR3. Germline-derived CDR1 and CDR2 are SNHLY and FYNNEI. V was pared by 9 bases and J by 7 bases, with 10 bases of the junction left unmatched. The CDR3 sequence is CARGGQGNREQYV. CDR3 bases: TGTGCCAGGGGGGGACAGGGAAATCGGGAGCAGTACGTC.

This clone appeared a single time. The chain's CDR3 is CASSLVGEQETQYF. The CDR3 bases are TGTGCCAGCAGCTTGGTAGGGGAACAAGAGACCCAGTACTTC. The chain links TRBV5-4 to TRBJ2-5, with D perhaps TRBD1 (5 bases). Trimming took off 0 bases at V and 2 bases at J, with 8 bases between the two ends. From germline, CDR1 is SGHNT and CDR2 YYREEE (reference sequence). The CDR3 has 14 amino acids.